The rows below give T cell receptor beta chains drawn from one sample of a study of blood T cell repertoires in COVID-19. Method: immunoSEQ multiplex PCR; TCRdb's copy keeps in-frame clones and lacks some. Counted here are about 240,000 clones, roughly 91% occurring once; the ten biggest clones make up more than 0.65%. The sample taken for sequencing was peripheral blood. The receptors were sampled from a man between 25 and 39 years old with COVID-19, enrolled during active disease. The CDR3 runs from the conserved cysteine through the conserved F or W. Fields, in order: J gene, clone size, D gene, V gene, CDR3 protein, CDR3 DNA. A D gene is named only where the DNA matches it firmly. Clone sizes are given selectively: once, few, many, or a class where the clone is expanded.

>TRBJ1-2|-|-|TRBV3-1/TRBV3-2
CASSPAGTDGYTF
TGTGCCAGCAGTCCGGCAGGTACTGATGGCTACACCTTC
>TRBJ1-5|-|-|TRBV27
CATSSIGGLNQPQHF
TGTGCCACCTCCTCGATAGGAGGGCTGAATCAGCCCCAGCATTTT
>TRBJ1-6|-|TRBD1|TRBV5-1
CASIYLAGGSSPLHF
TGCGCCAGCATCTATCTGGCAGGGGGTAGTTCACCCCTCCACTTT
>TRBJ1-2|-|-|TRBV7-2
CASSLLGNNYGYTF
TGTGCCAGCAGCTTATTGGGCAACAACTATGGCTACACCTTC
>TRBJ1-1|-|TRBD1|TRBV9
CASSDAPIAGGYTEAFF
TGTGCCAGCAGCGACGCCCCCATTGCAGGGGGGTACACTGAAGCTTTCTTT
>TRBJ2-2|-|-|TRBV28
CATRRGAGELFF
TGTGCCACCCGTCGAGGCGCCGGGGAGCTGTTTTTT
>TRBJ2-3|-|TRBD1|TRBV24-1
CATSGGTGATDTQYF
TGTGCCACCAGTGGGGGGACAGGGGCCACAGATACGCAGTATTTT
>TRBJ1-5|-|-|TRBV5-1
CASSSALPGVNQPQHF
TGCGCCAGCAGCTCGGCCCTCCCCGGGGTCAATCAGCCCCAGCATTTT
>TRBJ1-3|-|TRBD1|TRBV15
CATSPRGRTGNTIYF
TGTGCCACCAGCCCCAGGGGGCGGACTGGAAACACCATATATTTT
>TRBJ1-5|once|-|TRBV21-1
CASSNPGRGQPQHF
TGTGCCAGCAGCAATCCGGGGCGGGGACAGCCCCAGCATTTT
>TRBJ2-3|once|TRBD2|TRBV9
CASSAIGRGGVDTQYF
TGTGCCAGCAGCGCAATCGGACGGGGGGGAGTAGATACGCAGTATTTT
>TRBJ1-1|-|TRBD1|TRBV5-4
CASSLDRGTEAFF
TGTGCCAGCAGCTTGGACAGGGGGACTGAAGCTTTCTTT
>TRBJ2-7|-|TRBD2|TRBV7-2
CASSLVGGWAYEQYF
TGTGCCAGCAGCTTAGTCGGGGGGTGGGCCTACGAGCAGTACTTC
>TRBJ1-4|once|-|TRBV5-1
CASSLDSEKLFF
TGCGCCAGCAGCTTGGACTCTGAAAAACTGTTTTTT
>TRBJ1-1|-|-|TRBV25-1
CASSNNRVTTEAFF
TGTGCCAGCAGTAACAACAGGGTGACCACTGAAGCTTTCTTT
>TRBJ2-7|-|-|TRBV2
CASKVQAPSYEQYF
TGTGCCAGCAAGGTCCAGGCGCCCTCCTACGAGCAGTACTTC
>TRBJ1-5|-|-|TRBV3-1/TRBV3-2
CASSKAAGVNQPQHF
TGTGCCAGCAGCAAAGCGGCGGGAGTTAATCAGCCCCAGCATTTT
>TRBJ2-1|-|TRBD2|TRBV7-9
CASSLSRLAIKNDNEQFF
TGTGCCAGCAGCTTATCGCGACTAGCGATTAAAAACGACAATGAGCAGTTCTTC
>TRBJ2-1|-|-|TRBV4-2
CASSLGLGEGKEEQFF
TGTGCCAGCAGCCTAGGGTTGGGTGAGGGAAAAGAGGAGCAGTTCTTC
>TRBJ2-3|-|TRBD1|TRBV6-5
CASRGTGVATDTQYF
TGTGCCAGCAGAGGGACAGGGGTAGCGACAGATACGCAGTATTTT
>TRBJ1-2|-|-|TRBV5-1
CASSLDSNGGYTF
TGCGCCAGCAGCTTGGACAGTAATGGGGGCTACACCTTC
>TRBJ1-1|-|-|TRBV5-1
CASTPGGNTEAFF
TGCGCCAGCACCCCCGGGGGGAACACTGAAGCTTTCTTT
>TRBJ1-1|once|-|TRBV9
CASSVVPQVGTEAFF
TGTGCCAGCAGCGTAGTCCCTCAGGTGGGCACTGAAGCTTTCTTT
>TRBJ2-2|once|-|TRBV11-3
CASTQGTNGTGELFF
TGTGCCAGCACCCAAGGGACAAACGGCACCGGGGAGCTGTTTTTT
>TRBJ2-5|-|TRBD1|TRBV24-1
CATSDGRTGGWGETQYF
TGTGCCACCAGTGATGGCCGGACAGGGGGCTGGGGAGAGACCCAGTACTTC
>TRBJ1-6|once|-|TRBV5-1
CASSFSAERGSPLHF
TGCGCCAGCAGCTTTAGTGCTGAAAGGGGTTCACCCCTCCACTTT
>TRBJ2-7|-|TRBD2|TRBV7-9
CASSFYAGGSDEQYF
TGTGCCAGCAGCTTTTACGCGGGGGGCAGTGACGAGCAGTACTTC
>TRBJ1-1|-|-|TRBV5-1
CASSLVAGPMNTEAFF
TGCGCCAGCAGCTTGGTGGCAGGGCCCATGAACACTGAAGCTTTCTTT
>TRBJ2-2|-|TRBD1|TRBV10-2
CASRKQGENTGELFF
TGCGCCAGCAGGAAACAGGGGGAGAACACCGGGGAGCTGTTTTTT
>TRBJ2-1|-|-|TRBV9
CASSSGSGDNEQFF
TGTGCCAGCAGCTCCGGCTCCGGGGACAATGAGCAGTTCTTC
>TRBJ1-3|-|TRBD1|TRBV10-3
CAISGGQGKGNTIYF
TGTGCCATCAGTGGTGGACAGGGTAAAGGAAACACCATATATTTT
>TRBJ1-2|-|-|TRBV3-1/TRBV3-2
CASSQDRGGVQGYTF
TGTGCCAGCAGCCAAGATCGGGGAGGGGTTCAAGGCTACACCTTC
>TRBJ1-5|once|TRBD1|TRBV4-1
CASSQAGQISNQPQHF
TGCGCCAGCAGCCAAGCGGGACAGATTAGCAATCAGCCCCAGCATTTT
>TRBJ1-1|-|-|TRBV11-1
CASSLGGGVAYTEAFF
TGTGCCAGCAGCTTAGGAGGGGGAGTGGCGTACACTGAAGCTTTCTTT
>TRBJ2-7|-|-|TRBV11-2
CASSLGAGTSYSYEQYF
TGTGCCAGCAGCTTAGGAGCGGGGACAAGTTACTCCTACGAGCAGTACTTC
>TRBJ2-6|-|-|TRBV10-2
CASSEPSAGANVLTF
TGCGCCAGCAGTGAGCCGTCGGCTGGGGCCAACGTCCTGACTTTC
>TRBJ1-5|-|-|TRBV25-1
CASSEGLSSNQPQHF
TGTGCCAGCAGTGAGGGACTAAGTAGCAATCAGCCCCAGCATTTT
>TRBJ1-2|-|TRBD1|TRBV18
CASSDRGVYGYTF
TGTGCCAGCTCGGACAGGGGCGTCTATGGCTACACCTTC
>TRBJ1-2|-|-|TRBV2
CASSDGQNYGYTF
TGTGCCAGCAGTGATGGGCAGAACTATGGCTACACCTTC
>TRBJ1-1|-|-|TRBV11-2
CASSLGGNTEAFF
TGTGCCAGCAGCTTAGGAGGGAACACTGAAGCTTTCTTT
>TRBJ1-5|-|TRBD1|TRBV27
CASSSTDRPNQPQHF
TGTGCCAGCAGTTCGACGGACAGGCCCAATCAGCCCCAGCATTTT
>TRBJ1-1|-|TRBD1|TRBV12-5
CASGTGQRVNTEAFF
TGTGCTAGTGGGACGGGACAGCGGGTGAACACTGAAGCTTTCTTT
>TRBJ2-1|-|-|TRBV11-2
CASSRVRGHNEQFF
TGTGCCAGCAGCCGTGTACGGGGTCATAATGAGCAGTTCTTC
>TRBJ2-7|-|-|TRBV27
CASSYRTGTTYEQYF
TGTGCCAGCAGTTACCGAACCGGGACAACCTACGAGCAGTACTTC
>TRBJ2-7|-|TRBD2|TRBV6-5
CASTGLAEPYEQYF
TGTGCCAGCACCGGACTAGCGGAGCCCTACGAGCAGTACTTC
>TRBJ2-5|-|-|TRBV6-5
CASSYLRGLVETQYF
TGTGCCAGCAGTTACTTGCGCGGGCTGGTGGAGACCCAGTACTTC
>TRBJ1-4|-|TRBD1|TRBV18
CASSPSTGVADEKLFF
TGTGCCAGCTCACCATCGACAGGGGTAGCCGATGAAAAACTGTTTTTT
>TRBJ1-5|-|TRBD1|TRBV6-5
CASSPGTGGNQPQHF
TGTGCCAGCAGCCCCGGGACAGGAGGCAATCAGCCCCAGCATTTT
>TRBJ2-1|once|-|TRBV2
CASSGLRDFPLQFF
TGTGCCAGCAGCGGGTTAAGGGACTTCCCTTTACAGTTCTTC
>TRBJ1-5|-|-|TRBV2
CASSALRGQPQHF
TGTGCCAGCAGTGCCTTACGGGGGCAGCCCCAGCATTTT
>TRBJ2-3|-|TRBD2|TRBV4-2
CASSQEAGGFKDTQYF
TGTGCCAGCAGCCAAGAGGCGGGGGGGTTCAAAGATACGCAGTATTTT